This TCR beta chain was sequenced for a study of blood T cell repertoires in COVID-19. Looking at the study overall: COVID-19 samples, acute and convalescent, were from the United States, Italy and Spain. Sample material is recorded as cDNA or gDNA derived from T cells, B-cell-depleted T cells, or PBMCs.

In the study's own analysis: Reference gene primer amplification in the assay estimated nucleated cell counts. Sequencing was performed with immunoSEQ multiplex PCR; in TCRdb, only in-frame clones are kept and a portion is missing. V, J and clone size are taken as reported in that table, and D and trimming were inferred from the DNA itself. The top ten hold less than 20% of the sample, which has approximately 110,000 clones, about 75% seen once. The germline V gene encodes CDR1 ENHRY and CDR2 SYGVKD. CDR3 length equals 14 residues. V lost 11 bases, J lost 5 bases, and 14 bases stayed unmatched. The J gene is TRBJ1-1, the V gene TRBV10-3, with 7 bases that match TRBD1. Sequenced material: peripheral blood. The receptor was isolated from a woman aged 65 to 85 with acute or convalescent COVID-19. CDR3 nucleotides: TGTGCCTCCTACAAGGCCGACAGGGCGACTGAAGCTTTCTTT. Translating it yields CASYKADRATEAFF.